This entry describes one T cell receptor (beta chain). There are 16 residues in the CDR3. Trimming pared 4 bases from V and 3 bases from J, leaving 19 bases between. Germline V gene sequence: CDR1 SGHDN, CDR2 FVKESK. MiXCR, run by TCRdb on the 5' RACE reads, gives a single entry per CDR3 protein. The sample gives a few hundred thousand distinct CDR3 sequences, more than 15% of which show up once; 20% to 25% is in the top ten. This sample is part of a study of T-cell memory formation after mild COVID-19. The sample was PBMCs or a T cell subset sorted from them (not recorded which). This receptor was taken from a man younger than 35 who had mild COVID-19 (a few samples of this study predate the infection). Cell type and time point are not known. The V call is TRBV14, the J call TRBJ2-7; a possible D gene is TRBD2 (5 bases). DNA for the CDR3: TGTGCCAGCAGCCCCATTGGCACGCGGGTGGACTACGAGCAGTACTTC. Encoded protein: CASSPIGTRVDYEQYF.